This TCR beta chain was observed in a study of blood T cell repertoires in COVID-19. About the research overall: The origin of the acute and convalescent COVID-19 samples was the United States, Italy and Spain. The analysed material was cDNA or gDNA that came from T cells, B-cell-depleted T cells, or PBMCs.

Under the authors' procedure: Reference gene primer amplification in the assay estimated nucleated cell counts. Profiled with immunoSEQ multiplex PCR; TCRdb holds only in-frame clones, not every one. The DNA was the basis for D and trimming; V, J and clone size are from that table. The sample carries about 54,000 clones, 88% recorded once. CDR1 is SGHTA and CDR2 is FQGTGA in the germline V gene. V was pared by 2 bases and J by 5 bases, with 9 bases between. This CDR3 comprises 13 residues. This TCR came from a man in his sixties with active COVID-19. Sequencing used peripheral blood. V gene TRBV7-3 combines with J gene TRBJ2-5; D possibly corresponds to TRBD2 (6 bases). CDR3 loop: CASSLGGMETQYF. CDR3 coding DNA: TGTGCCAGCAGCTTAGGGGGGATGGAGACCCAGTACTTC.